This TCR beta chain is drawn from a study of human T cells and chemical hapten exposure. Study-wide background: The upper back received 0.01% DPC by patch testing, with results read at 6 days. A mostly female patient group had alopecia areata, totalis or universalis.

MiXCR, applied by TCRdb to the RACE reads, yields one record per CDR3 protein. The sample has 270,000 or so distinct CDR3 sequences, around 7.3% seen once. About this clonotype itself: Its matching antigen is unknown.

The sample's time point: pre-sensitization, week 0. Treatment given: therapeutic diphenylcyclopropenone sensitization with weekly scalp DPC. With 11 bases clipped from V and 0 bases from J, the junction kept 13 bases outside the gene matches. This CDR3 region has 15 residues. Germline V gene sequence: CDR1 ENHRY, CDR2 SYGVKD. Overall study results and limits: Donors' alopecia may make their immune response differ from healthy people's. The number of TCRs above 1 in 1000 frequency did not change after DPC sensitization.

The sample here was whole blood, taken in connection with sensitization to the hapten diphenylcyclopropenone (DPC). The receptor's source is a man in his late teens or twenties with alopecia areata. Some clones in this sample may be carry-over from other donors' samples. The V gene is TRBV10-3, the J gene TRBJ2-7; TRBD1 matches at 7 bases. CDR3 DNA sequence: TGTGCCTCCTTTGATTCGACAGGGCTCTCCTACGAGCAGTACTTC. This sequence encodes CASFDSTGLSYEQYF.